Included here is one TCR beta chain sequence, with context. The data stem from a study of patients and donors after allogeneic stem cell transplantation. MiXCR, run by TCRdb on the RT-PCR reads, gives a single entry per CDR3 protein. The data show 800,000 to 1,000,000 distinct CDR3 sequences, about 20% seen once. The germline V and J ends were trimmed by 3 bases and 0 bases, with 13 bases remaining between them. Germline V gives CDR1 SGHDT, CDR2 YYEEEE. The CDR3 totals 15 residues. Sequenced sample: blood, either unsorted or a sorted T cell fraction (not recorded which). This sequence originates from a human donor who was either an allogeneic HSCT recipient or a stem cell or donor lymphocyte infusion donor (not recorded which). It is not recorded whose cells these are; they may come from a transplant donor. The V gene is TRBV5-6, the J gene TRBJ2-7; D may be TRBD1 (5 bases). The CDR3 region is CASSSWGGVSYEQYF. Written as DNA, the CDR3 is TGTGCCAGCAGCTCATGGGGCGGAGTCTCCTACGAGCAGTACTTC.